This is a list of T cell receptor beta chains from one sample in a study of T cells in Graves' hyperthyroidism and ophthalmopathy. TCRdb independently ran MiXCR on the multiplex PCR reads; one entry per CDR3 protein. This table holds some 490,000 distinct CDR3 sequences, 22% found once. The sequenced sample consisted of blood. These TCRs come from a woman aged 65 to 85 with Graves' ophthalmopathy. Each CDR3 is given with its conserved first and last residue. The D gene is left open where the match is weak. Expanded clones get a size class; other rows say once, few or many, or leave the size out.

TGTGCCAGTAGGAGAATTGGGTTGGGACGCTCCCACAATGAGCAGTTCTTC	CASRRIGLGRSHNEQFF	17	NA	TRBV19	TRBJ2-1	NA
TGTGCCAGCAGCCCCTCCAGAGCAGGGACTAACACCGGGGAGCTGTTTTTT	CASSPSRAGTNTGELFF	17	few	TRBV7-9	TRBJ2-2	NA
TGTGCCAGCAGCCAACTAGCGGGAGGCGTCGGGGAGCTGTTTTTT	CASSQLAGGVGELFF	15	few	TRBV3-1	TRBJ2-2	TRBD2
TGTGCCAGCAGCCCCCTCCCCGGGACAGGGGATTTTGGAAACACCATATATTTT	CASSPLPGTGDFGNTIYF	18	NA	TRBV9	TRBJ1-3	TRBD1
TGTGCCAGCAGCTTAGTGCTTGGGACAGGGATTGAAGCTTTCTTT	CASSLVLGTGIEAFF	15	NA	TRBV7-9	TRBJ1-1	TRBD1
TGTGCGACAGGCACCTACAATGAGCAGTTCTTC	CATGTYNEQFF	11	few	TRBV27	TRBJ2-1	NA
TGCAGTGCTAGAGGGGTTAGCGGAGAATTAGTCTACGAGCAGTACTTC	CSARGVSGELVYEQYF	16	few	TRBV20-1	TRBJ2-7	NA
TGTGCTAGTGTGATGGCCTCTGATACGCAGTATTTT	CASVMASDTQYF	12	NA	TRBV12-5	TRBJ2-3	NA
TGTGCCTGCAGTGGGAGAGACAGGGGACTTACAGATACGCAGTATTTT	CACSGRDRGLTDTQYF	16	NA	TRBV25-1	TRBJ2-3	TRBD1
TGTACCTGGAGCCGAAAGAGGGCCTCGCCTCAAGAGACCCAGTACTTC	CTWSRKRASPQETQYF	16	once	TRBV30	TRBJ2-5	NA
TGTGCTAGTGGTTTGATGCCAGGGTTTGAAAAACTGTTTTTT	CASGLMPGFEKLFF	14	many	TRBV12-5	TRBJ1-4	NA
TGTGCCAGTAATCCCCCCGGACAGGGGATAGGGACCGGGGAGCTGTTTTTT	CASNPPGQGIGTGELFF	17	once	TRBV19	TRBJ2-2	TRBD1
TGTGCCAGCAGCCAAGATGTGCCGGACCCCACAGATACGCAGTATTTT	CASSQDVPDPTDTQYF	16	many	TRBV3-1	TRBJ2-3	NA
TGTGCCAGCAGAAAAGGGACAGGTTTGAGCAATCAGCCCCAGCATTTT	CASRKGTGLSNQPQHF	16	NA	TRBV6-1	TRBJ1-5	TRBD1
TGTGCCAGCAGTACCCTCAGCTATGGCTACACCTTC	CASSTLSYGYTF	12	many	TRBV6-1	TRBJ1-2	NA
TGCGCCAGCAGCCTAGAGGGTCATGGGACAGATACGCAGTATTTT	CASSLEGHGTDTQYF	15	NA	TRBV5-1	TRBJ2-3	NA
TGTGCCAGTTCGGGGGGCGGGAGAACAGATACGCAGTATTTT	CASSGGGRTDTQYF	14	NA	TRBV27	TRBJ2-3	NA
TGTGCCAGCAGCTTAAAGGAGGGGCCCTACTATGGCTACACCTTC	CASSLKEGPYYGYTF	15	NA	TRBV7-9	TRBJ1-2	NA
TGTGCCAGCAGCCGGACAGGAACAGAAACCCCCTATGGCTACACCTTC	CASSRTGTETPYGYTF	16	few	TRBV9	TRBJ1-2	TRBD1
TGTGCCAGCAGTTTAGGGGCGCCGCATGAAAAACTGTTTTTT	CASSLGAPHEKLFF	14	many	TRBV28	TRBJ1-4	NA
TGCAGCACCGGAGGGAATAACTATGGCTACACCTTC	CSTGGNNYGYTF	12	NA	TRBV29-1	TRBJ1-2	NA
TGTGCCAGCAGCCGCGGACAGGGCACCTATGGCTACACCTTC	CASSRGQGTYGYTF	14	NA	TRBV3-1	TRBJ1-2	TRBD1
TGTGCCAGCGCCCTCCATGGACAGGGGTACAATGAGCAGTTCTTC	CASALHGQGYNEQFF	15	few	TRBV7-2	TRBJ2-1	TRBD1
TGTGCCAGCAGTTATGGGTCTTCCGGGATGGGGGAAGCTTTCTTT	CASSYGSSGMGEAFF	15	few	TRBV12-3/TRBV12-4	TRBJ1-1	NA
TGTGCCAGTAGGAAACAGGGGGGATCGGATGAAAAACTGTTTTTT	CASRKQGGSDEKLFF	15	NA	TRBV19	TRBJ1-4	TRBD1
TGTGCCAGCAACCTAGGACACGCGCAAGAGACCCAGTACTTC	CASNLGHAQETQYF	14	many	TRBV28	TRBJ2-5	NA